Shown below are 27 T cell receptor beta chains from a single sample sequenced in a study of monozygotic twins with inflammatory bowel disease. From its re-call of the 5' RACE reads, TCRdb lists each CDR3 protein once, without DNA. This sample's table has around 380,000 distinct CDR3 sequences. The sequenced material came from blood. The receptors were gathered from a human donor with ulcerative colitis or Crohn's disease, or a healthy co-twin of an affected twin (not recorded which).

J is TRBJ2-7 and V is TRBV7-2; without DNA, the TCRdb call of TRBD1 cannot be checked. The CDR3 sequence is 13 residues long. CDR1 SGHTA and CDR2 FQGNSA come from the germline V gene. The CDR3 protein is CASSYQRGGEQYF. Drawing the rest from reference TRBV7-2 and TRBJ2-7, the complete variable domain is GAGVSQSPSNKVTEKGKDVELRCDPISGHTALYWYRQSLGQGLEFLIYFQGNSAPDKSGLPSDRFSAERTGGSVSTLTIQRTQQEDSAVYLCASSYQRGGEQYFGPGTRLTVT.

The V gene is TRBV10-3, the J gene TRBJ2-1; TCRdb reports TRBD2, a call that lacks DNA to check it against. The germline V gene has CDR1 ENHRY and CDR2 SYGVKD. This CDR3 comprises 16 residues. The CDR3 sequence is CAISESQAGGPNEQFF.

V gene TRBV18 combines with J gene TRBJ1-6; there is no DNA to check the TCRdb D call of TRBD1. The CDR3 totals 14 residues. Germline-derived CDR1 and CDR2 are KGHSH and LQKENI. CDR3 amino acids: CASSLGQNNSPLHF.

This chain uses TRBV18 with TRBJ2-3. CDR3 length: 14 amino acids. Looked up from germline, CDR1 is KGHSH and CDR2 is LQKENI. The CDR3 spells CASSPPTLRDTQYF.

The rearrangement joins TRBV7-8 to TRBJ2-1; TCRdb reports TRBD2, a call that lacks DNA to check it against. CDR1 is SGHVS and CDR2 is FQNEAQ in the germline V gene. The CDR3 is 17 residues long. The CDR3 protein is CASSFYLGGANLNEQFF.

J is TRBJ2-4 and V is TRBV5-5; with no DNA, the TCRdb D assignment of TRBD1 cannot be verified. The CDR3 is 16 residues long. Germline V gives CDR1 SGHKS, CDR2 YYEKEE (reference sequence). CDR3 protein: CASSRGPGEAKNIQYF.

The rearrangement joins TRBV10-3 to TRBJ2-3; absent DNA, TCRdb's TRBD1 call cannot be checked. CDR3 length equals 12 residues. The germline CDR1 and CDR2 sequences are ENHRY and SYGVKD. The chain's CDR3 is CATLGGGDTQYF.

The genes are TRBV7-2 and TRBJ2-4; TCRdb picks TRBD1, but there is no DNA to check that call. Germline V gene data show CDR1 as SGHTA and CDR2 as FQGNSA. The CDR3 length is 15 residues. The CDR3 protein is CASSLVGQGKNIQYF. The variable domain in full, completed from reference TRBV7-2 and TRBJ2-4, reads GAGVSQSPSNKVTEKGKDVELRCDPISGHTALYWYRQSLGQGLEFLIYFQGNSAPDKSGLPSDRFSAERTGGSVSTLTIQRTQQEDSAVYLCASSLVGQGKNIQYFGAGTRLSVL.

CDR3 protein: CASSPLGTNYEQYF. This chain links TRBV18 with TRBJ2-7; with no DNA, the TCRdb D assignment of TRBD2 cannot be verified. This CDR3 region has 14 residues. Germline values: CDR1 KGHSH, CDR2 LQKENI.

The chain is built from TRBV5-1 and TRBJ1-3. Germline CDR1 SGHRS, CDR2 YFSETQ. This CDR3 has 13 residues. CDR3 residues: CASRPLGGNTIYF.

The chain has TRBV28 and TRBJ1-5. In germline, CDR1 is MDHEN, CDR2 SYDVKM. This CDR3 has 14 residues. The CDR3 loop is CASSFSSYDQPQHF.

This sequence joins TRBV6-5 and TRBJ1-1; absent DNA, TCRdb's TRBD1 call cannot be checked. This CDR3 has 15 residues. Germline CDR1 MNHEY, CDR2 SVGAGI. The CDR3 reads CASSLRQVSNTEAFF.

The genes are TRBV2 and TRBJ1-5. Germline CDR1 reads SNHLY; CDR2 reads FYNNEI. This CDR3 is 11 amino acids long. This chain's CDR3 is CASKVSGPQHF.

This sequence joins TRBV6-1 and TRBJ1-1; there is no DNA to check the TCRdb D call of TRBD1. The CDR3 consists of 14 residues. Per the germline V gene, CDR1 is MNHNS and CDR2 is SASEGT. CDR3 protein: CASSGTTGHTEAFF.

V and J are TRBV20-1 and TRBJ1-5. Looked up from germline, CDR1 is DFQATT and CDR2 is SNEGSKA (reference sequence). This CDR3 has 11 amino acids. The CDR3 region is CSGGLNQPQHF.

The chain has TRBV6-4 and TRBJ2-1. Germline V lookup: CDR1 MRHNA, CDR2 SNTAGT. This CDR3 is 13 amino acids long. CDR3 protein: CASSESGFDEQFF.

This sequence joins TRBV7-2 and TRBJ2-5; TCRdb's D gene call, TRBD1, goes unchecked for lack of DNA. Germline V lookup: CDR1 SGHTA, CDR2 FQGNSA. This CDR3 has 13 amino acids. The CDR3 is CASRVGGIETQYF.

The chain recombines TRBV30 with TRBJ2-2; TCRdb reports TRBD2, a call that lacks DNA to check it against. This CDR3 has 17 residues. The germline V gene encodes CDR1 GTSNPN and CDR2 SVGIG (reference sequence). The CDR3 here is CAWSVTVAGGRTGELFF. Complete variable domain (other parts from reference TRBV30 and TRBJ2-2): SQTIHQWPATLVQPVGSPLSLECTVEGTSNPNLYWYRQAAGRGLQLLFYSVGIGQISSEVPQNLSASRPQDRQFILSSKKLLLSDSGFYLCAWSVTVAGGRTGELFFGEGSRLTVL.

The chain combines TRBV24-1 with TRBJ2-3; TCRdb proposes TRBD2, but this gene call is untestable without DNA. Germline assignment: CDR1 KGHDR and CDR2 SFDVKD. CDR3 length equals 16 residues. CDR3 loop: CATSAPSGGATDTQYF.

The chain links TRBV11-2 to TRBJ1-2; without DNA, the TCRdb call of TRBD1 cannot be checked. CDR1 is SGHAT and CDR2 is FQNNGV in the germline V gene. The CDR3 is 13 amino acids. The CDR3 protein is CASSPAGGYGYTF.

The CDR3 protein is CASALGDRGVEQYF. The chain couples TRBV5-1 to TRBJ2-7; TCRdb reports TRBD1, a call that lacks DNA to check it against. The CDR3 length is 14 residues. The germline V gene encodes CDR1 SGHRS and CDR2 YFSETQ.

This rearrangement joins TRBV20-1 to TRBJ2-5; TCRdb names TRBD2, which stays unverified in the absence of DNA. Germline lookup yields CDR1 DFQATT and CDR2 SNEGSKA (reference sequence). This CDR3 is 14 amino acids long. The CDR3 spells CSAEPMAGQETQYF.

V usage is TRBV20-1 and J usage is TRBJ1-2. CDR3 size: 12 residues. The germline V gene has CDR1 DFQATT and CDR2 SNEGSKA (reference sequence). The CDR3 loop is CSARGHAHGYTF.

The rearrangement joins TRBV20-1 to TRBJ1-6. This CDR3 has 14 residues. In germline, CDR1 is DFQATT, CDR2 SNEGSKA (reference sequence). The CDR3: CSASELSYNSPLHF.

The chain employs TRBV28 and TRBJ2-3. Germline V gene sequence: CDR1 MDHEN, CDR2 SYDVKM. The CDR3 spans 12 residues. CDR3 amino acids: CASSSSIQPQYF.

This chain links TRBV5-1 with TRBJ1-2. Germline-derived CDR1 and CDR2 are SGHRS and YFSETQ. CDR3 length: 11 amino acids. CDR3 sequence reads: CASSDYLGYTF.

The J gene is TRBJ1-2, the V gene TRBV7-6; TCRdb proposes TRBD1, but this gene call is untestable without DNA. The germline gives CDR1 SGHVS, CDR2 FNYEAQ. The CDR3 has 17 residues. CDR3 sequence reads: CASSLAVPTGTNYGYTF.